This entry describes one TCR beta chain. With 60 Vbeta and 13 Jbeta primers, the PCR was carried out. TCRdb's copy holds only in-frame clones and misses some; the assay was immunoSEQ multiplex PCR. The listing contains about 120,000 clones. Trimming removed 1 base from V and 3 bases from J, with 12 bases in between. The CDR3 sequence is 16 residues long. The germline V gene has CDR1 MNHNS and CDR2 SASEGT. This specimen belongs to a study of cytomegalovirus exposure and HLA in healthy donors. The chain links TRBV6-1 to TRBJ2-2; no clear D. The TCR sequence derives from a man aged 35-49 years in good health and CMV-seropositive. The sample consisted of PBMCs. The CDR3 nucleotides are TGTGCCAGCAGTGAAGGGAAGAATCGGGACACCGGGGAGCTGTTTTTT. Translation: CASSEGKNRDTGELFF.